A single sample gave rise to the 8 T cell receptor beta chains below, sequenced in a study of T-cell reconstitution after alpha-beta-depleted transplantation in children. The authors prepared the TCRbeta library with unique molecular identifiers. One entry per CDR3 protein, called by TCRdb with MiXCR from the PCR reads. This table holds around 450,000 distinct CDR3 sequences, around two fifths found once. Source: PBMCs, taken before TCRalphabeta/CD19-depleted stem cell transplant. These TCRs come from a girl aged 2-10 years with aplastic anemia, due to receive a stem cell transplant.

This clonotype was detected many times. The gene calls are TRBV11-2 and TRBJ1-1; D call uncertain. The CDR3 runs to 15 residues. The germline V gene has CDR1 SGHAT and CDR2 FQNNGV. Trimming pared 1 base from V and 3 bases from J, leaving 12 bases between. The CDR3 nucleotides read TGTGCCAGCAGCTTAGTCCCGAGTGGGGACACTGAAGCTTTCTTT. The encoded protein is CASSLVPSGDTEAFF.

In its sample, this clonotype was seen many times. This chain joins TRBV25-1 and TRBJ2-1; no firm D call. CDR3 length equals 10 residues. The germline V and J ends were trimmed by 4 bases and 13 bases, with 8 bases remaining between them. Germline V gives CDR1 MGHDK, CDR2 SYGVNS. CDR3 in amino acids: CASSALVQFF. In DNA form, the CDR3 reads TGTGCCAGCAGTGCCCTTGTACAGTTCTTC.

This clonotype was seen repeatedly, ten times or more. The chain links TRBV4-1 to TRBJ2-1; a weak D match, TRBD1 (6 bases). CDR1 and CDR2 from the germline V gene are MGHRA and YSYEKL. This CDR3 contains 15 residues. Trimming took off 0 bases at V and 9 bases at J, with 15 bases between the two ends. The CDR3 sequence is CASSQDRGLGSEQFF. Here the CDR3 DNA reads TGCGCCAGCAGCCAAGACAGGGGATTGGGAAGTGAGCAGTTCTTC.

The chain combines TRBV20-1 with TRBJ2-7; 9 bases align to TRBD1. Germline V lookup: CDR1 DFQATT, CDR2 SNEGSKA (reference sequence). With 4 bases clipped from V and 3 bases from J, the junction kept 1 base outside the gene matches. The CDR3 is 12 residues long. The CDR3 protein is CSATTGGYEQYF. In nucleotides, the CDR3 is TGCAGTGCTACGACAGGGGGCTACGAGCAGTACTTC.

This clonotype occurred a few times. This chain joins TRBV5-1 and TRBJ2-7; D could derive from TRBD1 or TRBD2 (5 bases each). The CDR3 is 15 residues long. V shed 4 bases and J shed 0 bases, with 14 bases lying between them. The germline V gene encodes CDR1 SGHRS and CDR2 YFSETQ. The CDR3 loop reads CASSDPGPYSYEQYF. As DNA, the CDR3 is TGCGCCAGCAGCGATCCGGGGCCCTACTCCTACGAGCAGTACTTC. Full variable domain (remainder filled in from reference TRBV5-1 and TRBJ2-7): KAGVTQTPRYLIKTRGQQVTLSCSPISGHRSVSWYQQTPGQGLQFLFEYFSETQRNKGNFPGRFSGRQFSNSRSEMNVSTLELGDSALYLCASSDPGPYSYEQYFGPGTRLTVT.

This clonotype showed up many times. This chain links TRBV5-1 with TRBJ2-7, with D possibly matching TRBD2 (6 bases). The CDR3 runs 12 residues. Per the germline V gene, CDR1 is SGHRS and CDR2 is YFSETQ. The V end was cut by 0 bases, the J end by 7 bases, with 8 bases between. The CDR3 DNA reads as TGCGCCAGCAGCTTGGATGGGGGGGAGCAGTACTTC. Amino acids: CASSLDGGEQYF.

This clonotype was observed a handful of times. J is TRBJ1-2 and V is TRBV6-1, with TRBD1 matching over 7 bases. The CDR3 is made up of 14 amino acids. V trimming: 6 bases; J trimming: 8 bases; junction bases outside the gene matches: 12. In germline, CDR1 is MNHNS, CDR2 SASEGT. The CDR3 sequence: CASSPKSTGYGYTF. CDR3 coding DNA: TGTGCCAGCAGCCCCAAATCGACAGGGTACGGCTACACCTTC.

The chain employs TRBV7-3 and TRBJ1-1; D is possibly TRBD1 (5 bases). V lost 0 bases and J 3 bases, leaving 8 bases between the germline ends. CDR1 SGHTA and CDR2 FQGTGA come from the germline V gene. There are 14 residues in the CDR3. The CDR3 reads CASSLTGTDTEAFF. The CDR3 DNA follows: TGTGCCAGCAGCTTAACCGGGACGGACACTGAAGCTTTCTTT.